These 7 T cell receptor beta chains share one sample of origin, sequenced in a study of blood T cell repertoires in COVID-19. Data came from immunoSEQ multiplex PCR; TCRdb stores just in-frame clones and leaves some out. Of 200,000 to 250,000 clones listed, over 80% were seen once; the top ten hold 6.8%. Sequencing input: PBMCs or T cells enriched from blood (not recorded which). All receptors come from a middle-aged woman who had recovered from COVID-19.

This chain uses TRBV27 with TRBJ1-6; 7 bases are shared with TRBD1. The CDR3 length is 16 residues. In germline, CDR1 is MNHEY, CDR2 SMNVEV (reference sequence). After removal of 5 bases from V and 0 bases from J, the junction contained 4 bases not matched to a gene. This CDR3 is CASSATGSSYNSPLHF. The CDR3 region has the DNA TGTGCCAGCAGTGCGACAGGGAGCTCCTATAATTCACCCCTCCACTTT.

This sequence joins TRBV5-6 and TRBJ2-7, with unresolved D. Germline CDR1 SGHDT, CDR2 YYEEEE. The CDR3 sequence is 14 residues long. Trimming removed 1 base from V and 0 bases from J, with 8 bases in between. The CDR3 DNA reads TGTGCCAGCAGCTTGTATCCAGTCTCCTACGAGCAGTACGTC. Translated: CASSLYPVSYEQYV.

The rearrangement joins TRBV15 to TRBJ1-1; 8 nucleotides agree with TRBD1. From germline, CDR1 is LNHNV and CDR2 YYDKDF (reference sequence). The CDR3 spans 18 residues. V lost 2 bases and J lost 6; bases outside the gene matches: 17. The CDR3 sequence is CATSRSGVGTGLAPEAFF. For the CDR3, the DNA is TGTGCCACCAGCAGATCTGGGGTGGGGACAGGACTGGCCCCTGAAGCTTTCTTT.

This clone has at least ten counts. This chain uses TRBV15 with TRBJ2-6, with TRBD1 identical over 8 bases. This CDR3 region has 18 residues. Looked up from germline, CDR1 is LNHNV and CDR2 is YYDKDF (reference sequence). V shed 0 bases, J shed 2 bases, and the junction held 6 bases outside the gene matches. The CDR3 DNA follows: TGTGCCACCAGCAGAGATCGCACAGGGGGTACTGGGGCCAACGTCCTGACTTTC. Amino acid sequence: CATSRDRTGGTGANVLTF.

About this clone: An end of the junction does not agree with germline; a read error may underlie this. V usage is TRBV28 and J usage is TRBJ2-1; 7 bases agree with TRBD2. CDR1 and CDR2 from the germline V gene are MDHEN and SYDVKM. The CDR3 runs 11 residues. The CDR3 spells CGRTSACEQFF. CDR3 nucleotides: TGCGGGAGAACTAGCGCTTGTGAGCAGTTCTTC.

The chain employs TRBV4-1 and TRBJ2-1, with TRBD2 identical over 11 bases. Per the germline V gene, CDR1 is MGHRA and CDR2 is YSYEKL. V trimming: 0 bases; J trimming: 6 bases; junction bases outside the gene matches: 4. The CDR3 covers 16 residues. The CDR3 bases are TGCGCCAGCAGCCAAGAACTAGCGGGAGCCTTCAATGAGCAGTTCTTC. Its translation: CASSQELAGAFNEQFF.

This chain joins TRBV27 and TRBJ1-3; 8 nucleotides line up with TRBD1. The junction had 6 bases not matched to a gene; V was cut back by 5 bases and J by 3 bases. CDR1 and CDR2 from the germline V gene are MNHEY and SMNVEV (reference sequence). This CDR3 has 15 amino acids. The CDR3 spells CASSLSGGIGNTIYF. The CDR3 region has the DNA TGTGCCAGCAGTCTCTCAGGGGGCATTGGAAACACCATATATTTT.